This passage covers 24 T cell receptor beta chains from one sample sequenced in a study of human T cells and chemical hapten exposure. Time point noted: pre-sensitization, week 0. Treatment reported: therapeutic diphenylcyclopropenone sensitization with weekly scalp DPC. TCRdb used MiXCR to reprocess the RACE reads, holding one entry per CDR3 protein. The table lists 380,000 or so distinct CDR3 sequences, roughly 6% of them singletons, with over 6.5% in the top ten. This specimen was whole blood, taken in connection with sensitization to the hapten diphenylcyclopropenone (DPC). The receptors here all came from a woman younger than 30 with alopecia areata. Some clones in this sample may be carry-over from other donors' samples.

Many counts were recorded for this clonotype. The V call is TRBV20-1, the J call TRBJ1-1; D uncertain. Germline V lookup: CDR1 DFQATT, CDR2 SNEGSKA (reference sequence). The CDR3 is 14 amino acids. Trimming pared 7 bases from V and 0 bases from J, leaving 15 bases between. The CDR3 DNA is TGCAGTGGCTACAGTCCCTCTATGAACACTGAAGCTTTCTTT. The encoded protein is CSGYSPSMNTEAFF.

Many counts were recorded for this clonotype. The chain is built from TRBV4-3 and TRBJ2-7; 7 nucleotides line up with TRBD2. Looked up from germline, CDR1 is LGHNA and CDR2 is YSLEER. The CDR3 is 15 amino acids. Losses at the gene ends were 2 bases for V and 6 bases for J; bases not matched to a gene: 10. The CDR3 coding sequence is TGCGCCAGCAGCCAACTGGCGGGGGATCTAGTCGAGCAGTACTTC. Translation gives CASSQLAGDLVEQYF.

This clonotype has only a few counts. This chain connects TRBV12-3 or TRBV12-4 to TRBJ2-7, with D hard to call. The V gene lost 1 base and the J gene lost 3 bases, with 16 bases spanning the gap. The CDR3 spans 16 residues. The CDR3 DNA follows: TGTGCCAGCAGTTTAGTATGGGTGGGTGACAACTACGAGCAGTACTTC. It yields the protein CASSLVWVGDNYEQYF.

CDR3 nucleotides: TGCAGTGCTAGTGGCGGGGGGGCTGCGGGTAATGAGCAGTTCTTC. Translated: CSASGGGAAGNEQFF. The chain recombines TRBV20-1 with TRBJ2-1; 9 bases match TRBD2. The V gene end was trimmed by 3 bases and the J gene end by 7 bases; junction bases not matched to a gene: 10. This CDR3 comprises 15 residues. Per germline, CDR1 DFQATT and CDR2 SNEGSKA (reference sequence).

In this sample, this clonotype turned up a few times. V is TRBV2 and J is TRBJ2-1; 9 nucleotides agree with TRBD2. Per germline, CDR1 SNHLY and CDR2 FYNNEI. The junction had 5 bases not matched to a gene; V was cut back by 1 base and J by 7 bases. This CDR3 is 15 amino acids long. DNA of the CDR3: TGTGCCAGCAGTGAAGTACGGCTAGCGGGGAATGAGCAGTTCTTC. Translation: CASSEVRLAGNEQFF.

V usage is TRBV20-1 and J usage is TRBJ2-7, with a weak D call TRBD1 (6 bases). V was shortened by 4 bases and J by 3 bases, with 19 bases between the two germline ends. In germline, CDR1 is DFQATT, CDR2 SNEGSKA (reference sequence). There are 15 residues in the CDR3. DNA for the CDR3: TGCAGTGCTATGGGCCCGCAAAGAGGGGGCTACGAGCAGTACTTC. Residues: CSAMGPQRGGYEQYF.

This clonotype was recorded a few times. The chain has TRBV3-1 and TRBJ2-3, with D tentatively TRBD1 (5 bases). CDR3 length equals 14 residues. The V and J ends lost 4 bases and 4 bases respectively, with 12 bases between them. Germline assignment: CDR1 LGHDT and CDR2 YNNKEL (reference sequence). CDR3 nucleotide sequence: TGTGCCAGCAGCCTAGAGCGACAGTCAGATACGCAGTATTTT. Translated, it gives CASSLERQSDTQYF.

Only a few counts were recorded for this clonotype. The chain is built from TRBV12-3 or TRBV12-4 and TRBJ2-3; 7 bases are shared with TRBD1. V gave up 5 bases and J gave up 0 bases; unmatched junction bases: 5. The CDR3 is 15 amino acids. The CDR3 loop reads CASSQRQGSTDTQYF. In DNA, the CDR3 is TGTGCCAGCAGTCAGCGACAGGGTAGCACAGATACGCAGTATTTT.

This clonotype was observed many times. The rearrangement links TRBV4-2 to TRBJ2-1; TRBD2 might be the D (7 bases). Trimming cost V 0 bases and J 6 bases, with 15 bases left between them. Germline assignment: CDR1 LGHNA and CDR2 YNFKEQ. This CDR3 is built from 16 residues. Here the CDR3 DNA reads TGTGCCAGCAGCCAAGATAGGGGGGGGCACGTCAATGAGCAGTTCTTC. Amino acid sequence: CASSQDRGGHVNEQFF.

The chain combines TRBV4-3 with TRBJ1-2; no reliable D call. The V end lost 0 bases, the J end lost 4 bases, and 12 bases lay between the germline ends. CDR1 LGHNA and CDR2 YSLEER come from the germline V gene. This CDR3 has 15 amino acids. The CDR3 nucleotides are TGCGCCAGCAGCCAAGAGGGCACCGTGGGCTATGGCTACACCTTC. This encodes CASSQEGTVGYGYTF.

This clonotype was detected only a few times. V is TRBV2 and J is TRBJ1-5; 8 bases agree with TRBD1. V was pared by 6 bases and J by 3 bases, with 7 bases of the junction left unmatched. The CDR3 contains 15 residues. Germline loops: CDR1 SNHLY, CDR2 FYNNEI. The CDR3 coding sequence is TGTGCCAGCAGCGAACCAGGGGGCCTCAATCAGCCCCAGCATTTT. Its translation is CASSEPGGLNQPQHF.

This clonotype was detected ten times or more. For the CDR3, the DNA is TGTGCCAGCAGCTCTGCTCCGGGACAGGGGGCCTATGGCTACACCTTC. Translated: CASSSAPGQGAYGYTF. This sequence joins TRBV7-2 and TRBJ1-2; TRBD1 matches at 12 bases. Germline V gene sequence: CDR1 SGHTA, CDR2 FQGNSA. This CDR3 is 16 amino acids long. V shed 4 bases, J shed 4 bases, and the junction held 7 bases outside the gene matches.

This clonotype was picked up a small number of times. The rearrangement joins TRBV6-2 or TRBV6-3 to TRBJ2-7; 7 bases match TRBD2. With V trimmed by 5 bases and J by 3 bases, 7 bases remained unmatched. Germline assignment: CDR1 MNHEY and CDR2 SVGEGT. The CDR3 sequence is 14 residues long. The CDR3 DNA reads TGTGCCAGCAGTGCCTGGGACTACCGCTACGAGCAGTACTTC. This translates into CASSAWDYRYEQYF.

This clonotype was recorded many times. V is TRBV6-2 or TRBV6-3 and J is TRBJ2-1; a weak D match, TRBD2 (6 bases). Trimming took 5 bases from V and 10 from J, leaving 12 bases between them. Germline V CDR1 and CDR2: MNHEY, SVGEGT. This CDR3 is 12 amino acids long. In DNA form, the CDR3 reads TGTGCCAGCAGTCTAGCCCGGGGGGAGCAGTTCTTC. Translated: CASSLARGEQFF.

This chain joins TRBV5-1 and TRBJ1-1, with 9 bases lining up with TRBD1. Germline lookup yields CDR1 SGHRS and CDR2 YFSETQ. V lost 3 bases to trimming and J lost 2 bases; unmatched junction nucleotides: 5. This CDR3 region has 15 residues. CDR3 DNA sequence: TGCGCCAGCAGCTGGACACAGGGGGCAAACACTGAAGCTTTCTTT. Protein sequence: CASSWTQGANTEAFF.

This clonotype was detected many times. The chain joins TRBV4-1 to TRBJ2-1, with D possibly being TRBD2 (6 bases). CDR3 length: 13 residues. Trimming took 2 bases from V and 16 from J, leaving 18 bases between them. CDR1 and CDR2 from the germline V gene are MGHRA and YSYEKL. CDR3 sequence: CASSQLDRERRFF. The DNA for the CDR3 is TGCGCCAGCAGCCAATTGGACCGGGAGCGCCGATTCTTC.

The chain has TRBV27 and TRBJ1-4; D is possibly TRBD1 (5 bases). With 6 bases removed from V and 0 bases from J, the gap between germline ends came to 14 bases. The germline V gene has CDR1 MNHEY and CDR2 SMNVEV (reference sequence). The CDR3 loop spans 16 amino acids. This CDR3 is CASSPRALATNEKLFF. The CDR3 bases are TGTGCCAGCAGCCCCAGGGCCCTTGCAACTAATGAAAAACTGTTTTTT. The full variable domain, its missing parts supplied by reference TRBV27 and TRBJ1-4, is EAQVTQNPRYLITVTGKKLTVTCSQNMNHEYMSWYRQDPGLGLRQIYYSMNVEVTDKGDVPEGYKVSRKEKRNFPLILESPSPNQTSLYFCASSPRALATNEKLFFGSGTQLSVL.

This clonotype appeared many times. The CDR3 region is CASSAASAGANVLTF. In DNA form, the CDR3 reads TGTGCCAGCAGCGCCGCCTCTGCTGGGGCCAACGTCCTGACTTTC. This chain connects TRBV12-3 or TRBV12-4 to TRBJ2-6; no clear D gene. The CDR3 sequence is 15 residues long. Trimming took off 6 bases at V and 2 bases at J, with 11 bases between the two ends.

The sample holds many counts of this clonotype. This chain joins TRBV6-2 or TRBV6-3 and TRBJ2-3; 9 bases agree with TRBD2. Looked up from germline, CDR1 is MNHEY and CDR2 is SVGEGT. V dropped 6 bases and J dropped 4; count of bases not matched to a gene: 5. The CDR3 totals 14 residues. Here the CDR3 DNA reads TGTGCCAGCAGAAAAAGCGGGGGGCCAGATACGCAGTATTTT. Protein sequence: CASRKSGGPDTQYF.

The V and J genes are TRBV10-3 and TRBJ2-2; weak D call: TRBD1 (5 bases). Trimming took 6 bases from V and 1 from J, leaving 12 bases between them. Germline V gene sequence: CDR1 ENHRY, CDR2 SYGVKD. This CDR3 is built from 15 residues. CDR3 bases: TGTGCCATCAGGAAGGACACAATGAACACCGGGGAGCTGTTTTTT. It encodes CAIRKDTMNTGELFF.

This clonotype has ten or more counts. The genes are TRBV2 and TRBJ1-2; the D gene is possibly TRBD1 (6 bases). Trimming pared 6 bases from V and 2 bases from J, leaving 13 bases between. This CDR3 contains 14 residues. Germline CDR1 reads SNHLY; CDR2 reads FYNNEI. Here the CDR3 DNA reads TGTGCCAGCAGGTACAGGGTCCTAAACTATGGCTACACCTTC. Its protein product is CASRYRVLNYGYTF.

This clonotype came up a few times. The gene calls are TRBV3-1 and TRBJ1-2, with 9 bases lining up with TRBD1. Trimming took 0 bases from V and 5 from J; bases not matched to a gene: 4. This CDR3 has 15 amino acids. CDR1 LGHDT and CDR2 YNNKEL come from the germline V gene (reference sequence). This CDR3 reads CASSQEWDREYGYTF. DNA of the CDR3: TGTGCCAGCAGCCAAGAATGGGACAGGGAGTATGGCTACACCTTC.

This clonotype was recorded a few times. The chain has TRBV20-1 and TRBJ1-1; D uncertain. CDR1 DFQATT and CDR2 SNEGSKA come from the germline V gene (reference sequence). V gave up 3 bases and J gave up 3 bases, with 11 bases separating them. The CDR3 spans 13 residues. CDR3 bases: TGCAGTGCTAGCCCCGGCCCCGACACTGAAGCTTTCTTT. Protein: CSASPGPDTEAFF.

This clonotype occurred many times. This chain links TRBV15 with TRBJ2-1; D unresolved. The CDR3 totals 12 residues. The germline V gene encodes CDR1 LNHNV and CDR2 YYDKDF (reference sequence). Trimming left V 1 base short and J 9 bases short, with 7 bases between. The CDR3 loop is CATSRVKGEQFF. Written as DNA, the CDR3 is TGTGCCACCAGCAGAGTTAAGGGTGAGCAGTTCTTC.